Here is one T cell receptor beta chain with its context. This specimen belongs to a study of blood T cell repertoires in COVID-19. Study information: COVID-19 samples collected from the United States, Italy and Spain covered acute and convalescent phases. From T cells, B-cell-depleted T cells, or PBMCs came the material, which was cDNA or gDNA.

Germline loops: CDR1 MNHNS, CDR2 SASEGT. The V end was cut by 2 bases, the J end by 6 bases, with 17 bases between. This CDR3 contains 16 residues. As processed by the authors: Estimation of nucleated cell counts relied on the amplification of reference gene primers. Sequenced by immunoSEQ multiplex PCR; TCRdb stores in-frame clones only, minus some. The V and J calls and clone size come from that table; D and trimming were worked out from the DNA. This table has a few hundred thousand clones, roughly 84% appearing once. This clonotype was obtained from a woman younger than 30 with acute or convalescent COVID-19. J is TRBJ1-5 and V is TRBV6-1, with a possible D match to TRBD1 (5 bases). Sequenced input: peripheral blood. CDR3: CASSETGPSSSQPQHF. In nucleotides, the CDR3 is TGTGCCAGCAGTGAAACAGGCCCGAGCTCGAGTCAGCCCCAGCATTTT.